This record covers a single TCR beta chain. What it recognizes is unknown. The CDR3 has 19 residues. Trimming pared 3 bases from V and 1 base from J, leaving 24 bases between. Germline loops: CDR1 SGHAT, CDR2 FQNNGV. Repertoires were generated with immunoSEQ multiplex PCR, while TCRdb's copy carries only in-frame clones and drops some. This sample has 100,000 to 150,000 clones, with around 92% found just once. The data originate from a study of T cell responses to AZD1222 COVID-19 vaccine. Regarding the study as a whole: Repertoire sampling was restricted to post-peak T cell response timepoints. Donors skewed white British and female; clonal diversity was possibly underestimated.

This rearrangement joins TRBV11-2 to TRBJ2-5, with D possibly TRBD2 on 6 matching bases. The source material was peripheral blood, sampled 28 days after the second AZD1222 dose. This receptor was taken from an adult who received the AZD1222 COVID-19 vaccine. This chain's CDR3 is CASSLKSTLAGSPQETQYF. The DNA for the CDR3 is TGTGCCAGCAGCTTGAAGTCTACCTTGGCGGGGAGTCCCCAAGAGACCCAGTACTTC.